The 26 T cell receptor beta chains presented below share a single source sample, sequenced in a study of blood T cell repertoires in COVID-19. Here immunoSEQ multiplex PCR was the method, and the copy in TCRdb shows in-frame clones only, minus some. The sample holds 190,000 or so clones, about 87% seen once. The source material was PBMCs or T cells enriched from blood (not recorded which). Source of these receptors: a man aged 18 to 30 with acute COVID-19.

The chain couples TRBV28 to TRBJ2-3; tentatively, D is TRBD1 (5 bases). Germline V gene lookup returns CDR1 MDHEN and CDR2 SYDVKM. V was pared by 1 base and J by 4 bases, with 15 bases between. This CDR3 has 16 amino acids. The CDR3 sequence: CASSLSAGPRADTQYF. CDR3 sequence (DNA): TGTGCCAGCAGTTTATCCGCAGGGCCACGCGCAGATACGCAGTATTTT.

This sequence joins TRBV14 and TRBJ2-7; D possibly corresponds to TRBD1 (6 bases). V was clipped by 4 bases and J by 5 bases, with 21 bases between them. From germline, CDR1 is SGHDN and CDR2 FVKESK. There are 16 residues in the CDR3. The CDR3 reads CASSPGTGRGSNEQYF. In DNA, the CDR3 is TGTGCCAGCAGCCCCGGGACGGGCAGGGGAAGCAACGAGCAGTACTTC.

The CDR3 region has the DNA TGTGCCTGGAGGCTGAGTAGCACAGATACGCAGTATTTT. Protein product: CAWRLSSTDTQYF. The V gene is TRBV30, the J gene TRBJ2-3; D uncertain. Trimming left V 3 bases short and J 0 bases short, with 7 bases between. This CDR3 comprises 13 residues. Germline CDR1 is GTSNPN and CDR2 is SVGIG (reference sequence).

The chain has TRBV13 and TRBJ1-2; D might be TRBD1 (5 bases). The CDR3 loop spans 14 amino acids. Trimming took 5 bases from V and 3 from J, leaving 13 bases between them. CDR1 and CDR2 (germline): PRHDT, FYEKMQ (reference sequence). CDR3 loop: CASSGARQHYGYTF. In nucleotides, the CDR3 is TGTGCCAGCAGCGGGGCCAGACAGCACTATGGCTACACCTTC.

V usage is TRBV7-9 and J usage is TRBJ2-7; a possible D gene is TRBD1 (6 bases). The V end was cut by 2 bases, the J end by 2 bases, with 13 bases between. This CDR3 is built from 15 residues. Germline loops: CDR1 SEHNR, CDR2 FQNEAQ (reference sequence). CDR3 residues: CASSLSDPGAYEQYF. CDR3 nucleotides: TGTGCCAGCAGCTTATCGGATCCAGGGGCCTACGAGCAGTACTTC.

This chain connects TRBV30 to TRBJ1-1, with 7 bases lining up with TRBD1. This CDR3 has 14 residues. V gave up 0 bases and J gave up 4 bases; unmatched junction bases: 5. The germline CDR1 and CDR2 sequences are GTSNPN and SVGIG (reference sequence). CDR3 coding DNA: TGTGCCTGGAGTGTGACAGGGATGGGCACTGAAGCTTTCTTT. It translates to CAWSVTGMGTEAFF.

This chain links TRBV9 with TRBJ2-1; 12 bases map to TRBD2. V trimming: 3 bases; J trimming: 8 bases; junction bases outside the gene matches: 6. Germline values: CDR1 SGDLS, CDR2 YYNGEE. There are 15 residues in the CDR3. In DNA form, the CDR3 reads TGTGCCAGCAGCGCATCTAGCGGGAGGGCGGATGAGCAGTTCTTC. Encoded protein: CASSASSGRADEQFF.

This chain connects TRBV25-1 to TRBJ2-1; D remains unclear. Per germline, CDR1 MGHDK and CDR2 SYGVNS. The V gene lost 2 bases and the J gene lost 11 bases, with 10 bases spanning the gap. CDR3 length equals 12 residues. The CDR3 sequence is CASSENSHKQFF. The CDR3 DNA reads as TGTGCCAGCAGTGAAAACAGTCACAAGCAGTTCTTC.

This chain uses TRBV11-3 with TRBJ1-1; 8 bases are a match to TRBD1. With V trimmed by 1 base and J by 2 bases, 6 bases remained unmatched. From germline, CDR1 is SGHNT and CDR2 YENEEA. This CDR3 is built from 16 residues. The CDR3 reads CASSLGAGQGNTEAFF. The CDR3 nucleotides read TGTGCCAGCAGCTTAGGGGCTGGACAGGGCAACACTGAAGCTTTCTTT.

The chain carries TRBV11-2 and TRBJ2-4; perhaps TRBD2 as D (5 bases). The CDR3 runs 15 residues. CDR1 and CDR2 from the germline V gene are SGHAT and FQNNGV. Trimming pared 5 bases from V and 5 bases from J, leaving 16 bases between. CDR3: CASSPIGGPENIQYF. The CDR3 region has the DNA TGTGCCAGCAGCCCCATAGGCGGGCCAGAAAACATTCAGTACTTC.

This clone was found a few times. V is TRBV6-7 and J is TRBJ1-1, with 7 bases lining up with TRBD1. TRBV6-7 is noted as an ORF with a role that remains uncertain. CDR3 length equals 14 residues. The V and J ends lost 4 bases and 5 bases, in that order; junction bases with no gene match: 7. CDR3 nucleotide sequence: TGTGCCAGCAGTTCTGCGGACAGGAATACTGAAGCTTTCTTT. Translating it yields CASSSADRNTEAFF.

The genes are TRBV28 and TRBJ1-1; D remains unclear. Germline lookup yields CDR1 MDHEN and CDR2 SYDVKM. V was shortened by 8 bases and J by 0 bases, with 10 bases between the two germline ends. The CDR3 runs to 13 residues. The CDR3: CASSHGMNTEAFF. The CDR3 bases are TGTGCCAGCTCCCATGGCATGAACACTGAAGCTTTCTTT.

The chain uses TRBV3-1 (or the pseudogene TRBV3-2) and TRBJ1-6; D not resolved. Trimming took off 0 bases at V and 7 bases at J, with 7 bases between the two ends. The CDR3 sequence is 14 residues long. Per the germline V gene, CDR1 is LGHDT and CDR2 is YNNKEL (reference sequence). CDR3: CASSQDSFNSPLHF. The CDR3 DNA is TGTGCCAGCAGCCAAGATTCCTTCAATTCACCCCTCCACTTT.

The chain links TRBV11-2 to TRBJ1-1; D is ambiguous. The CDR3 contains 13 residues. Germline loops: CDR1 SGHAT, CDR2 FQNNGV. Trimming took off 5 bases at V and 1 base at J, with 8 bases between the two ends. In DNA, the CDR3 is TGTGCCAGCAGCGCAGGCTGGAACACTGAAGCTTTCTTT. Translating it yields CASSAGWNTEAFF.

The rearrangement links TRBV7-8 to TRBJ2-3; a possible D gene is TRBD1 (7 bases). Trimming stripped 5 bases from V and 3 bases from J, with 18 bases between. Germline loops: CDR1 SGHVS, CDR2 FQNEAQ. The CDR3 sequence is 16 residues long. Written as DNA, the CDR3 is TGTGCCAGCAGCCGCAGCATCGCAGGGGGGACAGATACGCAGTATTTT. Residues: CASSRSIAGGTDTQYF.

This rearrangement joins TRBV4-1 to TRBJ2-1, with 10 bases that match TRBD2. The CDR3 spans 15 residues. Germline trimming cut 5 bases from V and 0 bases from J; bases unmatched to any gene: 1. In germline, CDR1 is MGHRA, CDR2 YSYEKL. As DNA, the CDR3 is TGCGCCAGCAGCGGACTAGCGGACTCCTACAATGAGCAGTTCTTC. Translation gives CASSGLADSYNEQFF.

J is TRBJ2-1 and V is TRBV7-8, with D perhaps TRBD2 (5 bases). V shed 6 bases and J shed 0 bases, with 15 bases lying between them. The germline gives CDR1 SGHVS, CDR2 FQNEAQ. The CDR3 spans 16 residues. The CDR3 nucleotides read TGTGCCAGCAGTGAACGGGGTTTTAGCTCCTACAATGAGCAGTTCTTC. This gives the protein CASSERGFSSYNEQFF.

The chain couples TRBV6-5 to TRBJ2-7; 7 bases are shared with TRBD2. The germline V gene encodes CDR1 MNHEY and CDR2 SVGAGI. J was trimmed by 4 bases and V by 0 bases; bases with no gene match: 6. The CDR3 has 15 residues. DNA of the CDR3: TGTGCCAGCAGTTACTCGTGGGGGGGGGAGTACGAGCAGTACTTC. Translating it yields CASSYSWGGEYEQYF.

The gene calls are TRBV11-2 and TRBJ1-2, with 7 nucleotides matching TRBD1. The germline V gene has CDR1 SGHAT and CDR2 FQNNGV. The CDR3 contains 14 residues. J gave up 8 bases and V 3 bases, and 9 bases lay outside the gene matches. DNA of the CDR3: TGTGCCAGCAGCTTCACACAGGGGATGAGGGGCTACACCTTC. It encodes CASSFTQGMRGYTF.

The genes are TRBV27 and TRBJ2-7; 12 bases match TRBD2. The CDR3 sequence is 15 residues long. Germline CDR1 reads MNHEY; CDR2 reads SMNVEV (reference sequence). The J segment lost 3 bases and the V segment lost 8 bases, leaving 8 bases of the junction unmatched. Written as DNA, the CDR3 is TGTGCCAGCGGGACTAGCGGGCCTTCGGGCTACGAGCAGTACTTC. Translated, it gives CASGTSGPSGYEQYF.

The gene calls are TRBV7-2 and TRBJ2-7, with D possibly being TRBD2 (6 bases). From germline, CDR1 is SGHTA and CDR2 FQGNSA. The ends were cut back, 1 base at V and 3 bases at J, with 16 bases in the middle. This CDR3 has 16 residues. In DNA, the CDR3 is TGTGCCAGCAGCTTAGGTAGCGGCCCGAAAGTCTACGAGCAGTACTTC. Translating it yields CASSLGSGPKVYEQYF.

This rearrangement joins TRBV9 to TRBJ2-1; 12 bases agree with TRBD2. CDR1 is SGDLS and CDR2 is YYNGEE in the germline V gene. Trimming at V came to 0 bases and at J to 9 bases, leaving 7 bases not matched to a gene. This CDR3 region has 16 residues. This CDR3 is CASSVALAGGYSEQFF. CDR3 coding DNA: TGTGCCAGCAGCGTAGCCCTAGCGGGAGGGTATAGTGAGCAGTTCTTC.

This chain links TRBV7-9 with TRBJ1-4; TRBD1 aligns across 8 bases. The V segment lost 1 base and the J segment 8 bases; nucleotides outside the gene matches: 9. This CDR3 has 16 amino acids. The germline CDR1 and CDR2 sequences are SEHNR and FQNEAQ (reference sequence). The CDR3: CASSLEAGGLSEKLFF. As DNA, the CDR3 is TGTGCCAGCAGCTTAGAAGCAGGGGGCTTAAGCGAAAAACTGTTTTTT.

V gene TRBV7-2 combines with J gene TRBJ2-7; D may be TRBD2 (5 bases). There are 16 residues in the CDR3. V gave up 5 bases and J gave up 0 bases, with 17 bases separating them. Germline CDR1 reads SGHTA; CDR2 reads FQGNSA. This CDR3 reads CASSPSRGAPSYEQYF. CDR3 DNA: TGTGCCAGCAGCCCTTCCCGGGGAGCTCCCTCCTACGAGCAGTACTTC.

This clone has just a few counts. The chain has TRBV18 and TRBJ1-1; tentatively, D is TRBD1 (6 bases). Germline values: CDR1 KGHSH, CDR2 LQKENI. This CDR3 has 14 residues. Trimming removed 3 bases from V and 3 bases from J, with 11 bases in between. The CDR3 region is CASSPKGGDTEAFF. The DNA for the CDR3 is TGTGCCAGCTCACCTAAAGGGGGGGACACTGAAGCTTTCTTT. Supplemented by reference TRBV18 and TRBJ1-1, the full variable domain reads NAGVMQNPRHLVRRRGQEARLRCSPMKGHSHVYWYRQLPEEGLKFMVYLQKENIIDESGMPKERFSAEFPKEGPSILRIQQVVRGDSAAYFCASSPKGGDTEAFFGQGTRLTVV.

The chain has TRBV3-1 (or the pseudogene TRBV3-2) and TRBJ2-5, with TRBD2 matching over 7 bases. With 4 bases clipped from V and 2 bases from J, the junction kept 7 bases outside the gene matches. Germline values: CDR1 LGHDT, CDR2 YNNKEL (reference sequence). The CDR3 length is 15 residues. CDR3 DNA: TGTGCCAGCAGCCCTGGGACTATTCTACAAGAGACCCAGTACTTC. This translates into CASSPGTILQETQYF.